What follows is one T cell receptor beta chain and its context. Its antigen is still unknown. This specimen belongs to a study of shared clonotypes between healthy human individuals. Overall study context: The cohort comprised two women and a few men. Their ages spanned 18 to 49 years.

Germline V lookup: CDR1 SGHAT, CDR2 FQNNGV. The CDR3 sequence is 13 residues long. V was shortened by 5 bases and J by 1 base, with 8 bases between the two germline ends. Study results and caveats: Sampling was confined to blood; repertoires within tissues likely differ.

Investigators divided CD4+ cells into CD45RA+ naive and CD45RA-negative memory subsets. Methods used by the authors: Owing to the provision of junction-only sequences devoid of quality scores by immunoSEQ, filtering differed. Measured with immunoSEQ multiplex PCR; TCRdb has only the in-frame clones, and not every one. V, J and clone size are taken as reported in that table, and D and trimming were inferred from the DNA itself. The data hold under 1,900,000 clones, with approximately 98.5% observed a single time. The sequencing sample was made of naive CD4+ T cells sorted from blood. This sample's subset: CD45RA+ positively selected. The rearrangement uses TRBV11-2 and TRBJ1-1; D remains ambiguous. The receptor was derived from a young man in good health. CDR3 in DNA: TGTGCCAGCAGCCCCCGACCGAACACTGAAGCTTTCTTT. The encoded protein is CASSPRPNTEAFF.